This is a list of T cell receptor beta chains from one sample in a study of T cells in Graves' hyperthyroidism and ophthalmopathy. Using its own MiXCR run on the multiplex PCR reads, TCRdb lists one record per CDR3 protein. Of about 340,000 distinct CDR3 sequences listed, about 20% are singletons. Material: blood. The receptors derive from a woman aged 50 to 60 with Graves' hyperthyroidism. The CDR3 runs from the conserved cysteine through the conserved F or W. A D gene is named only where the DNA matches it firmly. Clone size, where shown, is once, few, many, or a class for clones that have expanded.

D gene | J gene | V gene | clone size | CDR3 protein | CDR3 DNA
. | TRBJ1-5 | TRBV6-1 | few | CASSGEGQPQHF | TGTGCCAGCAGTGGGGAGGGACAGCCCCAGCATTTT
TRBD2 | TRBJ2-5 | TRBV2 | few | CASSWRLAVETQYF | TGTGCCAGCAGTTGGAGACTAGCGGTAGAGACCCAGTACTTC
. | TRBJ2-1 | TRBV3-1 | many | CASSQVRLDNEQFF | TGTGCCAGCAGCCAAGTCCGACTAGACAATGAGCAGTTCTTC
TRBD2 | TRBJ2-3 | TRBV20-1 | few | CSAFVTSGATDTQYF | TGCAGTGCTTTCGTAACTAGCGGGGCCACAGATACGCAGTATTTT
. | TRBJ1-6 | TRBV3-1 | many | CASSPSRGNSPLHF | TGTGCCAGCAGCCCGTCGAGAGGGAATTCACCCCTCCACTTT
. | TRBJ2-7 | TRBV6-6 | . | CASTQGFNEQYF | TGTGCCAGCACCCAGGGGTTCAACGAGCAGTACTTC
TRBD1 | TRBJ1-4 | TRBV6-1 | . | CASGTGTGTEKLFF | TGTGCCAGCGGGACCGGGACAGGGACTGAAAAACTGTTTTTT
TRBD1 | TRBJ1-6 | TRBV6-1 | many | CASRDDRGLRSPLHF | TGTGCCAGCAGGGATGACAGGGGGCTACGGTCACCCCTCCACTTT
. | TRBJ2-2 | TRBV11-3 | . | CASSPQGLPNTGELFF | TGTGCCAGCAGCCCCCAGGGGCTCCCGAACACCGGGGAGCTGTTTTTT
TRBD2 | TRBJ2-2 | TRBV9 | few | CASSVEGLAGGPGELFF | TGTGCCAGCAGCGTAGAGGGACTAGCGGGAGGTCCCGGGGAGCTGTTTTTT
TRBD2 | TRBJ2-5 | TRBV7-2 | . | CASSFWSGKGRETQYF | TGTGCCAGCAGCTTCTGGAGCGGGAAGGGTAGGGAGACCCAGTACTTC
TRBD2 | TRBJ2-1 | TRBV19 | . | CASSIVGLAGGNNEQFF | TGTGCCAGTAGTATAGTCGGACTAGCGGGGGGGAACAATGAGCAGTTCTTC
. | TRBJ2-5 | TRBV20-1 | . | CSAGKGGETQYF | TGCAGTGCCGGGAAGGGGGGAGAGACCCAGTACTTC
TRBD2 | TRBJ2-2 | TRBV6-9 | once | CASSSGTSAGTGELFF | TGTGCCAGCAGTTCCGGGACTAGTGCTGGGACCGGGGAGCTGTTTTTT
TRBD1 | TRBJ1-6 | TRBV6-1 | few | CASSLSRDSFNSPLHF | TGTGCCAGCAGTCTATCCCGGGACAGCTTTAATTCACCCCTCCACTTT
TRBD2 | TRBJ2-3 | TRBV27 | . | CASSSSGSGGRTQYF | TGTGCCAGCAGCTCCTCCGGTAGCGGGGGGCGTACGCAGTATTTT
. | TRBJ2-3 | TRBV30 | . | CAWSRPDTQYF | TGTGCCTGGAGTCGCCCAGATACGCAGTATTTT
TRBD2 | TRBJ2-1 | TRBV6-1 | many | CASSGGGTSFIDEQFF | TGTGCCAGCAGTGGGGGGGGGACTAGTTTTATCGATGAGCAGTTCTTC
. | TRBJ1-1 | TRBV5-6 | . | CASSSISENTEAFF | TGTGCCAGCAGCTCAATTTCGGAGAACACTGAAGCTTTCTTT
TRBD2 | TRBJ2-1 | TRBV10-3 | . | CAISRTSGGATNEQFF | TGTGCCATCAGCCGGACTAGCGGGGGGGCCACGAATGAGCAGTTCTTC
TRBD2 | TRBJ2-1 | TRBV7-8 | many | CASRLTSGSNEQFF | TGTGCCAGCAGACTGACTAGCGGGAGCAATGAGCAGTTCTTC
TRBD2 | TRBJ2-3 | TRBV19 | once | CASIAGSTDTQYF | TGTGCCAGTATAGCGGGCAGCACAGATACGCAGTATTTT
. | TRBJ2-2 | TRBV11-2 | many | CASSLERTDTGELFF | TGTGCCAGCAGCTTAGAACGGACGGACACCGGGGAGCTGTTTTTT
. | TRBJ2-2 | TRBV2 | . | CATTRIDSPGELFF | TGTGCCACCACGAGGATAGATTCCCCCGGGGAGCTGTTTTTT
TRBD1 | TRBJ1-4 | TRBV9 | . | CASSALGQAGEKLFF | TGTGCCAGCAGCGCACTAGGACAGGCGGGTGAAAAACTGTTTTTT
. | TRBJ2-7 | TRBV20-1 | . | CSAREGPTDEQYF | TGCAGTGCTAGAGAGGGACCCACGGACGAGCAGTACTTC
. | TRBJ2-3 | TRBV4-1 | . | CASSQGRGFTDTQYF | TGCGCCAGCAGCCAAGGGCGAGGGTTCACAGATACGCAGTATTTT
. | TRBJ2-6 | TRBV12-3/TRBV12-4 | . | CASRSTGTPWRYGANVLTF | TGTGCCAGCAGATCCACCGGGACCCCATGGCGGTATGGGGCCAACGTCCTGACTTTC
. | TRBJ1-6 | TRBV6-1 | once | CASSPNAPEGAESPLHF | TGTGCCAGCAGTCCAAATGCGCCGGAGGGCGCGGAATCACCCCTCCACTTT
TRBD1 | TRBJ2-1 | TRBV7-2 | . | CASRTGQGSSEQFF | TGTGCCAGCAGGACGGGACAGGGCTCTTCTGAGCAGTTCTTC
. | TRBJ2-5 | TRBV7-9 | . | CASSSYLSSQETQYF | TGTGCCAGCAGCTCGTACTTATCCAGCCAAGAGACCCAGTACTTC
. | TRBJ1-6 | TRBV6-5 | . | CASSYSTNSPLHF | TGTGCCAGCAGTTACTCGACCAATTCACCCCTCCACTTT
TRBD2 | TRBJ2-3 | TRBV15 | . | CATSARLASGTDTQYF | TGTGCCACCAGCGCCAGACTAGCGTCAGGCACAGATACGCAGTATTTT
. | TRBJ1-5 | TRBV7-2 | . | CASSLDVSNQPQHF | TGTGCCAGCAGCTTAGATGTCAGCAATCAGCCCCAGCATTTT
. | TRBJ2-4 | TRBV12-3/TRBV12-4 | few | CASQGYGGKNIQYF | TGTGCCAGCCAGGGGTATGGTGGCAAAAACATTCAGTACTTC
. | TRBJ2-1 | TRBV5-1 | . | CASSWQGAGGDEQFF | TGCGCCAGCAGCTGGCAGGGGGCTGGGGGGGATGAGCAGTTCTTC
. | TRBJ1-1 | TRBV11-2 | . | CASRDIRMNTEAFF | TGTGCCAGCAGGGACATCAGGATGAACACTGAAGCTTTCTTT
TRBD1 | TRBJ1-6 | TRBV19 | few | CASSILSLTGDYSPLHF | TGTGCCAGTAGTATCCTTTCTCTGACAGGGGATTATTCACCCCTCCACTTT
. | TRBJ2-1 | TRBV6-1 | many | CASRRVDHGMQYEQFF | TGTGCCAGCAGGAGAGTCGACCACGGGATGCAATATGAGCAGTTCTTC
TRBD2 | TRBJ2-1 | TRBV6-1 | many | CASRKVGASGITGNEQFF | TGTGCCAGCAGGAAAGTGGGGGCTAGCGGGATAACTGGAAATGAGCAGTTCTTC
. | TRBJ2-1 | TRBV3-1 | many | CASSLGGRGFNNEQFF | TGTGCCAGCAGCCTCGGGGGTCGGGGGTTCAACAATGAGCAGTTCTTC
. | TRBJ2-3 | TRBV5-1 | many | CASSPLVGAADTQYF | TGCGCCAGCAGCCCTTTGGTGGGGGCGGCAGATACGCAGTATTTT
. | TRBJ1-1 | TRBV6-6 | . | CASSYQGPHTEAFF | TGTGCCAGCAGTTACCAGGGTCCCCACACTGAAGCTTTCTTT
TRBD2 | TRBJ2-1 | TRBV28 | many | CASSGLAGYNEQFF | TGTGCCAGCAGTGGACTAGCGGGGTACAATGAGCAGTTCTTC
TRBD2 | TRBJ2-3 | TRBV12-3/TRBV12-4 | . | CASSPLAGFTDTQYF | TGTGCCAGCAGTCCTTTAGCGGGGTTCACAGATACGCAGTATTTT
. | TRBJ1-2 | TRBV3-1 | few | CASSQALQANYGYTF | TGTGCCAGCAGCCAAGCCCTCCAGGCTAACTATGGCTACACCTTC
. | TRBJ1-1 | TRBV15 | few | CATSRELNTEAFF | TGTGCCACCAGCAGAGAGTTGAACACTGAAGCTTTCTTT
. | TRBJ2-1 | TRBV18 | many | CASSPWEFYNEQFF | TGTGCCAGCTCGCCCTGGGAGTTCTACAATGAGCAGTTCTTC
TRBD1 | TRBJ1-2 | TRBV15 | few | CATSRDRQGGGYTF | TGTGCCACCAGCAGAGATCGACAGGGGGGTGGCTACACCTTC
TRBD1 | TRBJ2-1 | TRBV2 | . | CASSSQDRGTHNEQFF | TGTGCCAGCAGTTCGCAGGACAGGGGGACTCACAATGAGCAGTTCTTC
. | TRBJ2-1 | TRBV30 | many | CAIVLYNEQFF | TGTGCCATTGTCCTATACAATGAGCAGTTCTTC
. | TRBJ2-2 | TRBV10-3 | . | CAITNGSHTGELFF | TGTGCCATCACAAACGGGAGTCACACCGGGGAGCTGTTTTTT
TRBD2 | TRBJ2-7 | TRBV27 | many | CASSFSSGTSYEQYF | TGTGCCAGCAGTTTTTCTAGCGGGACCTCCTACGAGCAGTACTTC
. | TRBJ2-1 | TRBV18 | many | CASSPPGRRGNEQFF | TGTGCCAGCTCACCACCGGGACGGCGAGGCAATGAGCAGTTCTTC
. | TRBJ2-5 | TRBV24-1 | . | CATSDYGETQYF | TGTGCCACCAGTGATTACGGAGAGACCCAGTACTTC
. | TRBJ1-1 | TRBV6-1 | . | CASKTRLNTEAFF | TGTGCCAGCAAGACCAGACTGAACACTGAAGCTTTCTTT
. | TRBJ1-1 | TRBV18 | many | CASSPRDTEAFF | TGTGCCAGCTCACCCAGGGACACTGAAGCTTTCTTT
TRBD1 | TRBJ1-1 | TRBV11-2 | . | CASSLGQGIIF | TGTGCCAGCAGCTTAGGACAGGGGATAATCTTT
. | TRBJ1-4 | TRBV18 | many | CASSTPGQTNEKLFF | TGTGCCAGCTCAACCCCGGGCCAAACTAATGAAAAACTGTTTTTT